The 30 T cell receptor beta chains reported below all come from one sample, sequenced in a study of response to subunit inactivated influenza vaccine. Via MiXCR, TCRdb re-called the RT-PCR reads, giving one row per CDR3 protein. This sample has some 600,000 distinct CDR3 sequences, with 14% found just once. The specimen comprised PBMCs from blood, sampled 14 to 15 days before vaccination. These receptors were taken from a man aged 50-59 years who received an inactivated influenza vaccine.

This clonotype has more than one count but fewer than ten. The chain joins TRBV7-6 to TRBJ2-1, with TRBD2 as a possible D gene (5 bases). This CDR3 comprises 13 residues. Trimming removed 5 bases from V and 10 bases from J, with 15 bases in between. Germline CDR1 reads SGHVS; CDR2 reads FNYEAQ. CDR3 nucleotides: TGTGCCAGCAGCCCCGGTGGAGGTGTCGAGCAGTTCTTC. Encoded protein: CASSPGGGVEQFF.

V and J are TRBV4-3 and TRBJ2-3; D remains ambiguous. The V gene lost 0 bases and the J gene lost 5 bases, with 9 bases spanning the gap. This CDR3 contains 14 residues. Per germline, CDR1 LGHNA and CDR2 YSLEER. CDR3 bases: TGCGCCAGCAGCCAAGATGTCGCGCAAGATACGCAGTATTTT. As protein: CASSQDVAQDTQYF.

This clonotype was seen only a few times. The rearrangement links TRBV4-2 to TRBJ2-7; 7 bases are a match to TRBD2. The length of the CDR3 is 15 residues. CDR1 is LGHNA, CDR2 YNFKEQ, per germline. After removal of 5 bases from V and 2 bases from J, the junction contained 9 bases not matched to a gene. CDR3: CASSYSSGATYEQYF. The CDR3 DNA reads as TGTGCCAGCAGCTATTCAAGCGGGGCAACCTACGAGCAGTACTTC.

The CDR3 protein is CASSQRTSGGSYNEQFF. As DNA, the CDR3 is TGCGCCAGCAGCCAGCGGACTAGCGGGGGGTCCTACAATGAGCAGTTCTTC. The J gene is TRBJ2-1, the V gene TRBV4-1, with 14 bases aligning to TRBD2. The CDR3 covers 17 residues. V shed 3 bases and J 1 base; nucleotides not matched to a gene: 2. The V gene's germline CDR1 is MGHRA and CDR2 YSYEKL.

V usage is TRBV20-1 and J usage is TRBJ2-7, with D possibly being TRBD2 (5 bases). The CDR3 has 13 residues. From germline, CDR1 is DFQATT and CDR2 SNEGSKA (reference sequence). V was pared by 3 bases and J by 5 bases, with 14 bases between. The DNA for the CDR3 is TGCAGTGCTAGCCCTGTGGGAGTAAACGAGCAGTACTTC. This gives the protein CSASPVGVNEQYF.

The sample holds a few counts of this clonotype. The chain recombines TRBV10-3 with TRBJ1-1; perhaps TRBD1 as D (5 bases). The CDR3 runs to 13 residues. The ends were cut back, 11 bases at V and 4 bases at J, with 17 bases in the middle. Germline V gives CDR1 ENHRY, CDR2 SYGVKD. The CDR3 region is CASIQGGGTEAFF. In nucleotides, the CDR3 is TGTGCCTCCATTCAGGGAGGAGGCACTGAAGCTTTCTTT.

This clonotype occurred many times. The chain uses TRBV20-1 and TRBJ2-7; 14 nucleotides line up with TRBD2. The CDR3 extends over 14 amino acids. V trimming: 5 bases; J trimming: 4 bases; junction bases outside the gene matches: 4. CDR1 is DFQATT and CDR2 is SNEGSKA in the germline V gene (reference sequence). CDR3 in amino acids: CSAHRLAGGYEQYF. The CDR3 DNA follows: TGCAGTGCTCATCGACTAGCGGGAGGGTACGAGCAGTACTTC.

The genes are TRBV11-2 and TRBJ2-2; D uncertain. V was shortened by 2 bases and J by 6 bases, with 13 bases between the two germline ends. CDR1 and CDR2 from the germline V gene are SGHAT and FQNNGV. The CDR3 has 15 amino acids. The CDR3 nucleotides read TGTGCCAGCAGCTTATATCTGACCACCCCCGGGGAGCTGTTTTTT. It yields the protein CASSLYLTTPGELFF.

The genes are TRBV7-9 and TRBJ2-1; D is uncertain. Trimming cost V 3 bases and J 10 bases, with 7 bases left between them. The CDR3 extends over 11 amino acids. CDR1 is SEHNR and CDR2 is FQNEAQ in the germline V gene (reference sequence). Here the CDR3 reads CASSFQTEQFF. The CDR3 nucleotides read TGTGCCAGCAGCTTCCAAACAGAGCAGTTCTTC.

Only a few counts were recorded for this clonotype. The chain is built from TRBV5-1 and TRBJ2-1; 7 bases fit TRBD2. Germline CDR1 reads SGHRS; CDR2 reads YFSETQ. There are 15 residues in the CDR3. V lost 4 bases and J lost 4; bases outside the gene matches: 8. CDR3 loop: CASSPSGREYNEQFF. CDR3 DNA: TGCGCCAGCAGCCCTTCCGGGCGGGAGTACAATGAGCAGTTCTTC.

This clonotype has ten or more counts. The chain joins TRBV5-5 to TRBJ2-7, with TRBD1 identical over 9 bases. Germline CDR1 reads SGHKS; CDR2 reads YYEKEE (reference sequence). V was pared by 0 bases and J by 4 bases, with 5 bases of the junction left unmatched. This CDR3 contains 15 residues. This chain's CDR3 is CASSLEDRGFYEQYF. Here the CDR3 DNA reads TGTGCCAGCAGCTTGGAAGACAGGGGGTTTTACGAGCAGTACTTC.

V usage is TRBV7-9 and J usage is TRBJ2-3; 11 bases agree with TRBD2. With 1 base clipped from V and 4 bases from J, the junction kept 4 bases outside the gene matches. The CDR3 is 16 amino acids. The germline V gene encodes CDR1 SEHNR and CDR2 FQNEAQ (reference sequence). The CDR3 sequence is CASSLVLAGGSDTQYF. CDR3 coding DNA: TGTGCCAGCAGCTTAGTGCTAGCGGGAGGCTCAGATACGCAGTATTTT.

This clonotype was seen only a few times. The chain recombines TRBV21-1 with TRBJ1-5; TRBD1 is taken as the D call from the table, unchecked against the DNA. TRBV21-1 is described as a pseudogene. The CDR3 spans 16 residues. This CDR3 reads CASSKVGTGLNQPQHF. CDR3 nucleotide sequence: TGTGCCAGCAGCAAAGTTGGGACAGGGCTCAATCAGCCCCAGCATTTT.

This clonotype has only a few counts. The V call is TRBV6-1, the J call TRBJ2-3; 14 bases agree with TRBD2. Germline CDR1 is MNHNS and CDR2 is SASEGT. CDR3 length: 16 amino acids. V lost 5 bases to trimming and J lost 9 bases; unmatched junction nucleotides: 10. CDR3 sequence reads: CASSKTSGGAFSTQYF. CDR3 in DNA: TGTGCCAGCAGTAAGACTAGCGGGGGGGCCTTCAGCACGCAGTATTTT.

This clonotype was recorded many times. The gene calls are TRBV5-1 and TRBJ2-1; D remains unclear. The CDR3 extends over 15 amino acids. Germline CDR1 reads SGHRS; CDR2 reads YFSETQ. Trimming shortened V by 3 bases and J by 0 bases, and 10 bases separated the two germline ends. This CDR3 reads CASSSQYSSYNEQFF. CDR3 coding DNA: TGCGCCAGCAGCTCCCAGTATAGCTCCTACAATGAGCAGTTCTTC.

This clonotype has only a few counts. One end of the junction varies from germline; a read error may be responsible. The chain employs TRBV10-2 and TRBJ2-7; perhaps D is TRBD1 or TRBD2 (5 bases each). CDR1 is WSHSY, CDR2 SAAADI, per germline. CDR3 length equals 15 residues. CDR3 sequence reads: CASSETGAATYEQYF. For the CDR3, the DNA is TGCGCCAGCAGTGAAACCGGGGCAGCTACCTATGAGCAGTACTTC.

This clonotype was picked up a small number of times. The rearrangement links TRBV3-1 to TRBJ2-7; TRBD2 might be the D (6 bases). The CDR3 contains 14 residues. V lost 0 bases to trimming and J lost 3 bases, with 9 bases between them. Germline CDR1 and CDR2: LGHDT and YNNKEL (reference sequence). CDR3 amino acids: CASSQERDNYEQYF. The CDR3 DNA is TGTGCCAGCAGCCAAGAGCGGGATAACTACGAGCAGTACTTC.

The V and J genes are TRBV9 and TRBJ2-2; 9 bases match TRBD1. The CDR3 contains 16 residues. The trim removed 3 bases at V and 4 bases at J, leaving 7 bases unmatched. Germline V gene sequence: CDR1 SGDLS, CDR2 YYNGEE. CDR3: CASSAGQGISTGELFF. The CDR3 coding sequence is TGTGCCAGCAGCGCAGGACAGGGGATCTCCACCGGGGAGCTGTTTTTT.

The CDR3 spells CASSSSGAQGTQYF. The CDR3 coding sequence is TGTGCCAGCAGTTCGAGCGGTGCTCAGGGGACCCAGTACTTC. This sequence joins TRBV12-3 or TRBV12-4 and TRBJ2-5, with D perhaps assigned TRBD1 or TRBD2 (5 bases each). V lost 4 bases and J lost 7, with 16 bases in between. CDR3 length: 14 residues.

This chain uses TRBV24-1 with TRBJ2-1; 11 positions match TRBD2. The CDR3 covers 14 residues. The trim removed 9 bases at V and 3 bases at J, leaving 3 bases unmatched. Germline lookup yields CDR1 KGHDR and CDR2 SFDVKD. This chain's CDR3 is CATGTSGIYNEQFF. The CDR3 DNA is TGTGCCACCGGGACTAGCGGAATCTACAATGAGCAGTTCTTC.

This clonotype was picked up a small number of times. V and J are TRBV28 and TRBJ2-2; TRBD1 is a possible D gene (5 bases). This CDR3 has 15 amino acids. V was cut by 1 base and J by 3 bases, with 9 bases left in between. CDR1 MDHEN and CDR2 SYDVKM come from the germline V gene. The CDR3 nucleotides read TGTGCCAGCAGTTTATTACAGGTGGACACCGGGGAGCTGTTTTTT. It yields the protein CASSLLQVDTGELFF.

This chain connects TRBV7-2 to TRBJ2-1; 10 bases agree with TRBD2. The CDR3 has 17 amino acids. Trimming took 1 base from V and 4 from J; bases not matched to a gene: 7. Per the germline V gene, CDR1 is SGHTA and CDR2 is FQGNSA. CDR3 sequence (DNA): TGTGCCAGCAGCTTAGTACGGAGCGGGAGGGGTTACAATGAGCAGTTCTTC. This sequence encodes CASSLVRSGRGYNEQFF.

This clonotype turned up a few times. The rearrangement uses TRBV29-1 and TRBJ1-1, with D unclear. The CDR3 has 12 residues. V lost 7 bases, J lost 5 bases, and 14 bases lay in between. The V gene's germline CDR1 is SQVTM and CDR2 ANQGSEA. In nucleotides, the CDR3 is TGCAGCGGTGTGGGTGTTAGGACTGAAGCTTTCTTT. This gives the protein CSGVGVRTEAFF. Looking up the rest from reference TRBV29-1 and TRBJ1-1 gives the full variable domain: SAVISQKPSRDICQRGTSLTIQCQVDSQVTMMFWYRQQPGQSLTLIATANQGSEATYESGFVIDKFPISRPNLTFSTLTVSNMSPEDSSIYLCSGVGVRTEAFFGQGTRLTVV.

The CDR3 DNA sequence: TGTGCCTGGAGTCGGCTAAGCGGGGGGCTAGAGACCCAGTACTTC. This gives the protein CAWSRLSGGLETQYF. This chain connects TRBV30 to TRBJ2-5; TRBD2 matches at 9 bases. The CDR3 totals 15 residues. The germline V gene has CDR1 GTSNPN and CDR2 SVGIG (reference sequence). Trimming at V came to 2 bases and at J to 4 bases, leaving 8 bases not matched to a gene.

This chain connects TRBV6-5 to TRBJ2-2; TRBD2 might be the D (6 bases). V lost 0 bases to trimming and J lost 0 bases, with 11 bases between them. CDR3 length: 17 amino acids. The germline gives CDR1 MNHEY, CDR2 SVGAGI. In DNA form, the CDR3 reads TGTGCCAGCAGTTACTCGAGGCGGGGAACGAACACCGGGGAGCTGTTTTTT. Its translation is CASSYSRRGTNTGELFF.

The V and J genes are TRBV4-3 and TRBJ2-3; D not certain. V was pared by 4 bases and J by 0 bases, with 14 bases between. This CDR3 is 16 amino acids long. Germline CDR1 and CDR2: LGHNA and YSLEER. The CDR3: CASSLGRRTSTDTQYF. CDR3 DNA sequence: TGCGCCAGCAGCCTGGGCCGCCGAACCAGCACAGATACGCAGTATTTT.

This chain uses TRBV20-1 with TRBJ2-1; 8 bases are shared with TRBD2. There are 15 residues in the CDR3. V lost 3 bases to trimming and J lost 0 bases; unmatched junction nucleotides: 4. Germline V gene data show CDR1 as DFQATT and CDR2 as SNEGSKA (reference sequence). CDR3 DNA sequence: TGCAGTGCTAGGCCAGGGACTAGCTCCTACAATGAGCAGTTCTTC. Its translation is CSARPGTSSYNEQFF.

CDR3 sequence reads: CASSLLGANTEAFF. Written as DNA, the CDR3 is TGTGCCAGCAGCCTCCTAGGGGCCAACACTGAAGCTTTCTTT. The rearrangement uses TRBV3-1 and TRBJ1-1, with D tentatively TRBD1 (5 bases). Per the germline V gene, CDR1 is LGHDT and CDR2 is YNNKEL (reference sequence). The CDR3 runs to 14 residues. The V end lost 4 bases, the J end lost 2 bases, and 11 bases lay between the germline ends.

In DNA form, the CDR3 reads TGTGCCAGCAGTTACCTTCGAACGGCTCAAGAGACCCAGTACTTC. It encodes CASSYLRTAQETQYF. V is TRBV6-2 or TRBV6-3 and J is TRBJ2-5; no reliable D call. The CDR3 sequence is 15 residues long. The germline V gene encodes CDR1 MNHEY and CDR2 SVGEGT. V lost 2 bases and J 2 bases, leaving 12 bases between the germline ends.

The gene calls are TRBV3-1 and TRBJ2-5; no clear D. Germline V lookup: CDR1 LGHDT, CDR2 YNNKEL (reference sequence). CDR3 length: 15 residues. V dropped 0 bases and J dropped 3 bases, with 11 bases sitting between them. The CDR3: CASSQEGRRKETQYF. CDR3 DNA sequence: TGTGCCAGCAGCCAAGAGGGAAGGCGGAAAGAGACCCAGTACTTC.